This T cell receptor beta chain was sequenced for a study of human thymus T cells. The repertoire was sequenced with immunoSEQ multiplex PCR; TCRdb's copy has only in-frame clones and lacks some. In the table there are 55,000 to 70,000 clones, about 93% of which are singletons. The CDR3 is 15 residues long. Germline V gene sequence: CDR1 MNHNS, CDR2 SASEGT. V was clipped by 5 bases and J by 1 base; unmatched bases: 8. Sequenced material: blood. This chain joins TRBV6-1 and TRBJ2-7, with 7 bases identical to TRBD1. The receptor was derived from a boy in the first two years of life with a congenital heart defect but otherwise immunologically healthy. Here the CDR3 DNA reads TGTGCCAGCAGTCTTACGACAGGGTGGTCCTACGAGCAGTACTTC. This encodes CASSLTTGWSYEQYF.